This T cell receptor beta chain came from a study of beta chain features in type 1 diabetes. Study information: Researchers looked at 107,917,701 sorted cells across all samples.

The CDR3 has 15 residues. The germline gives CDR1 KGHSH, CDR2 LQKENI. Trimming took 6 bases from V and 0 from J, leaving 11 bases between them. The study reverse transcribed the entire isolated RNA, so it sequenced expressed TCRB transcripts. Generated by immunoSEQ multiplex PCR, the TCRdb table keeps only in-frame clones and is missing some. The sample carries over 40,000 clones, around 70% recorded once. This clone was seen a handful of times. Its antigen remains unknown. Overall study findings and caveats: Diminished insertions and augmented deletions at VDJ junctions characterized type 1 diabetes patients. TCRB repertoires of naive, central memory and Treg cells appeared more similar among patients than among healthy donors. Significant though moderate, a shortening of TCRB CDR3s appeared in all four CD4+ subsets of Type 1 diabetes patients.

The V and J genes are TRBV18 and TRBJ2-2; D unresolved. The sequence was obtained from a woman under 30 with type 1 diabetes. Sequenced material: Tregs from blood. The CDR3 DNA follows: TGTGCCAGCTCCCGGTCGCTTACGAACACCGGGGAGCTGTTTTTT. Translating gives CASSRSLTNTGELFF.